The clone carrying this TCR beta chain appeared a few times. The antigen is undetermined. This sample is part of a study of regulatory T cells in long-lasting Graves disease. In building TCR beta libraries, iRepertoire HTBI primers were used together with Arm-PCR of CDR3 regions. TCRdb called the multiplex PCR reads again in MiXCR, with one record for every CDR3 protein. The sample contains around 230,000 distinct CDR3 sequences, around 20% of which appear only once. Indicated time point: newly diagnosed GD, antithyroid drugs for less than 3 months. PBMC RNA was the source of the TCR library. This CDR3 contains 14 residues. Per the germline V gene, CDR1 is SGHRS and CDR2 is YFSETQ. V was shortened by 3 bases and J by 0 bases, with 7 bases between the two germline ends. General study results and limits: Persistent disease preferred TRBV28, TRBJ1-2 and TRBJ2-5; new disease, TRBV20-1 and TRBJ2-1.

V and J are TRBV5-1 and TRBJ1-3; perhaps TRBD1 as D (5 bases). This receptor was taken from a female donor with Graves disease. The specimen was peripheral blood mononuclear cells (PBMCs), collected at new diagnosis, from a patient treated with antithyroid drugs. CDR3 nucleotide sequence: TGCGCCAGCAGCTCGGGGCACTCTGGAAACACCATATATTTT. Translating it yields CASSSGHSGNTIYF.